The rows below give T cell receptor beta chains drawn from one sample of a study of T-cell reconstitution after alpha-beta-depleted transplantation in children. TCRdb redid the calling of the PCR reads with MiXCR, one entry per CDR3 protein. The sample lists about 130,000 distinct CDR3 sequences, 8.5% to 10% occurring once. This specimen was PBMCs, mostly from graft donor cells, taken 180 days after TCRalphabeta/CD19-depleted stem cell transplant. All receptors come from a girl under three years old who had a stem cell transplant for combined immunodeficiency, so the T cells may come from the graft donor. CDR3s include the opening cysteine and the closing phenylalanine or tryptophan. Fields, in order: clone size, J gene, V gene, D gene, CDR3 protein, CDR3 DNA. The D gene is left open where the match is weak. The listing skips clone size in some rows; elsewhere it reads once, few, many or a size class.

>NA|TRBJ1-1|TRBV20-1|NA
CSGGRGEGQAFF
TGCAGTGGGGGTCGCGGGGAGGGACAAGCTTTCTTT
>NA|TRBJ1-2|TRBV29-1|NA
CSVGVRDTLSRGYTF
TGCAGCGTTGGAGTCCGGGACACTCTCTCTAGAGGCTACACCTTC
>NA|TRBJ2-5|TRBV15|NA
CATSSPLRGETQYF
TGTGCCACCAGCAGTCCCCTACGGGGCGAGACCCAGTACTTC
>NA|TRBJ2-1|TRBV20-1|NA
CSARDIGAVNEQFF
TGCAGTGCTAGAGATATCGGGGCTGTGAATGAGCAGTTCTTC
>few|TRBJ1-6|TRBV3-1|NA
CASSWENSPLHF
TGTGCCAGCAGCTGGGAGAATTCACCCCTCCACTTT
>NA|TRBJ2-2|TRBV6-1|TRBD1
CATRDRVNTGELFF
TGTGCCACCCGGGACAGGGTGAACACCGGGGAGCTGTTTTTT
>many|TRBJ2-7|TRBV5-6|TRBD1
CASSSPGQAYEQYF
TGTGCCAGCAGCTCACCGGGACAGGCGTACGAGCAGTACTTC
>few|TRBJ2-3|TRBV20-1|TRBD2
CSARDSWREPTDTQYF
TGCAGTGCTAGAGATTCGTGGCGGGAGCCCACAGATACGCAGTATTTT
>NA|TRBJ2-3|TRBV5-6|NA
CSSSLDRYTQYF
TGTTCCAGCAGCTTGGATCGTTATACGCAGTATTTT
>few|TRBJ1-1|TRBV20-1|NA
CSARGGGATEAFF
TGCAGTGCTAGAGGTGGGGGCGCGACTGAAGCTTTCTTT
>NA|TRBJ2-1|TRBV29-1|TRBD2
CSVPGLVHEQFF
TGCAGCGTTCCGGGACTAGTCCATGAGCAGTTCTTC
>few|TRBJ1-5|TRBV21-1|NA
CASSNSDSNQPQHF
TGTGCCAGCAGCAATAGTGACAGTAATCAGCCCCAGCATTTT
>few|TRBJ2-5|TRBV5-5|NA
CASSPPPGRGTPETQYF
TGTGCCAGCAGCCCTCCTCCCGGTCGCGGGACACCGGAGACCCAGTACTTC
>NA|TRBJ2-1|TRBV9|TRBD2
CASSSRTSGRATEQFF
TGTGCCAGCAGCTCCCGGACTAGCGGGAGGGCCACTGAGCAGTTCTTC
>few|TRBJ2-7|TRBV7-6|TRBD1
CASSLTGGMGYEQYF
TGTGCCAGCAGCCTGACAGGGGGCATGGGGTACGAGCAGTACTTC
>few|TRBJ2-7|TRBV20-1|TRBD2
CSARVGLAGAGEQYF
TGCAGTGCTAGAGTGGGACTAGCGGGAGCCGGCGAGCAGTACTTC